Below, one TCR beta chain is given with its context. The data were taken from a study of blood T cell repertoires in COVID-19. The protocol was immunoSEQ multiplex PCR, while the TCRdb copy is restricted to in-frame clones and leaves out a portion. The sample records around 330,000 clones, around 90% being singletons. Trimming stripped 5 bases from V and 0 bases from J, with 7 bases between. CDR1 is SQVTM and CDR2 is ANQGSEA in the germline V gene. This CDR3 has 13 residues. The chain recombines TRBV29-1 with TRBJ1-4; perhaps TRBD1 as D (5 bases). This TCR was recovered from a man in his sixties who had recovered from COVID-19. The sequenced material came from PBMCs or T cells enriched from blood (not recorded which). This chain's CDR3 is CSVSRATNEKLFF. The DNA of the CDR3 is TGCAGCGTTTCCAGGGCAACTAATGAAAAACTGTTTTTT.